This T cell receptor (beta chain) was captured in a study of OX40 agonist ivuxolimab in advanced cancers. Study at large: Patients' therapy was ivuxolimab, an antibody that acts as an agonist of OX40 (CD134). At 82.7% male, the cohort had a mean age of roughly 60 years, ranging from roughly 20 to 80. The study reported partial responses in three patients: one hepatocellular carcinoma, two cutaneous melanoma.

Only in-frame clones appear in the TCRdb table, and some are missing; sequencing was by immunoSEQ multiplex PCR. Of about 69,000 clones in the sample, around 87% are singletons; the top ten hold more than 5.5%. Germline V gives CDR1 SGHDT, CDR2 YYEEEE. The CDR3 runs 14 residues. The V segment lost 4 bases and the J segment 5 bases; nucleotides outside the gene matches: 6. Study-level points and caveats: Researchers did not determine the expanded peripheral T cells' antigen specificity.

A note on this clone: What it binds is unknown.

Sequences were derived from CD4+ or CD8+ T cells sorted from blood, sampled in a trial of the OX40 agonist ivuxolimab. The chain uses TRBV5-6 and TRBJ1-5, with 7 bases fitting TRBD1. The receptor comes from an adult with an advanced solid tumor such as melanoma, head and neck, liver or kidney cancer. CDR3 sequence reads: CASSRTGGDQPQHF. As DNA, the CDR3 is TGTGCCAGCAGCCGGACAGGCGGGGATCAGCCCCAGCATTTT. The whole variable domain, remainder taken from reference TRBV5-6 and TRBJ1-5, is DAGVTQSPTHLIKTRGQQVTLRCSPKSGHDTVSWYQQALGQGPQFIFQYYEEEERQRGNFPDRFSGHQFPNYSSELNVNALLLGDSALYLCASSRTGGDQPQHFGDGTRLSIL.